This T cell receptor (beta chain) was identified in a study of T cell responses to AZD1222 COVID-19 vaccine. V shed 3 bases and J shed 0 bases, with 9 bases lying between them. The length of the CDR3 is 15 residues. Germline lookup yields CDR1 MDHEN and CDR2 SYDVKM. Method: immunoSEQ multiplex PCR; TCRdb's copy keeps in-frame clones and lacks some. The sample has 99,000 or so clones, approximately 86% seen once. Concerning this clone: Its antigen remains unknown.

Overall study results and limits: Spike-specific TCR breadth and depth rose after two AZD1222 doses. Nearly half of spike-specific TCRs reportedly go after variant regions that carry no mutations. The donors showed a predominance of white British ancestry and of females, with possible underestimation of clonal diversity.

This TCR was sampled from an adult who received the MenACWY meningococcal vaccine as a control. The sequences come from peripheral blood, collected 28 days after the second dose of the MenACWY control vaccine. The chain couples TRBV28 to TRBJ1-3; D perhaps matches TRBD1 (5 bases). This CDR3 is CASSFGDFSGNTIYF. In DNA form, the CDR3 reads TGTGCCAGCAGTTTTGGGGACTTCTCTGGAAACACCATATATTTT.